This T cell receptor (beta chain) was captured by sequencing in a study of cytomegalovirus exposure and HLA in healthy donors. Study-level results: Accounts indicate the classifier identified cytomegalovirus status with strong specificity and sensitivity. The study labeled more than 150 TCR beta chains cytomegalovirus-associated. In the approximately 130 validation repertoires, a later analysis found that first-cohort TCR clusters tended to co-occur. The majority of TCR sequences were rare, yet some public TCRs appeared in many donors.

Sequencing used immunoSEQ multiplex PCR; TCRdb keeps in-frame clones, though not all of them. The sample includes about 75,000 clones, around four fifths seen only once; the top ten take around 3%. About this clone itself: Its antigen is unidentified.

This CDR3 contains 13 residues. CDR1 is MNHNY and CDR2 is SVGAGI in the germline V gene (reference sequence). The V end lost 6 bases, the J end lost 7 bases, and 12 bases lay between the germline ends. The specimen sequenced was PBMCs. The rearrangement links TRBV6-6 to TRBJ1-4; possible D gene TRBD1, 5 bases. This sequence was found in a man aged 25 to 45 in good health and CMV-seronegative. The CDR3 nucleotides read TGTGCCAGCAGATCGCGGGGGGGTGAAAAACTGTTTTTT. This codes for CASRSRGGEKLFF.